This T cell receptor (beta chain) was captured in a study of post-analysis software for immune sequencing data. Findings of the study overall: Normalized Chao1 diversity was significantly lower in multiple sclerosis patients than in controls. Patients carried 5 or 6 TRBV segments more frequently than controls did, and TRBV5-6, TRBV5-1 and TRBV20-1 were among them.

Points on this clonotype: Its antigen remains unknown.

Unique molecular identifiers were carried by the TCR beta cDNA libraries. The yield from roughly 1 to 10 million T cells was 500,000 or so cDNA molecules in total. Using its own MiXCR run on the PCR reads, TCRdb lists one record per CDR3 protein. The data show a few hundred thousand distinct CDR3 sequences, around 37% seen once. The CDR3 is made up of 16 amino acids. The V gene lost 4 bases and the J gene lost 3 bases, with 19 bases spanning the gap. Germline CDR1 is MGHRA and CDR2 is YSYEKL. The rearrangement links TRBV4-1 to TRBJ2-7; possibly TRBD1 for D (6 bases). The TCR sequence derives from a girl between 10 and 17 years old with multiple sclerosis. Sequencing was performed on blood. The CDR3 nucleotides read TGCGCCAGCAGCCCGATACAGGGCGCGCCTAGCTACGAGCAGTACTTC. Translation: CASSPIQGAPSYEQYF.